The 28 T cell receptor beta chains reported below all come from one sample, sequenced in a study of blood T cell repertoires in COVID-19. The repertoire was sequenced with immunoSEQ multiplex PCR; TCRdb's copy has only in-frame clones and lacks some. The table includes 170,000 or so clones, 83% detected once. Sequenced material: peripheral blood. These receptors all come from a human donor in a cohort sampled during active COVID-19.

The chain couples TRBV18 to TRBJ2-7; 8 bases map to TRBD2. Germline V gene lookup returns CDR1 KGHSH and CDR2 LQKENI. The V gene end was trimmed by 5 bases and the J gene end by 2 bases; junction bases not matched to a gene: 8. The CDR3 consists of 15 residues. The CDR3: CASSFSGVDAYEQYF. CDR3 bases: TGTGCCAGCTCATTTAGCGGGGTGGACGCCTACGAGCAGTACTTC.

The chain is built from TRBV27 and TRBJ2-7; D not resolved. From germline, CDR1 is MNHEY and CDR2 SMNVEV (reference sequence). The CDR3 covers 17 residues. The V and J ends lost 2 bases and 2 bases respectively, with 19 bases between them. DNA for the CDR3: TGTGCCAGCAGTTTAAGTGGGCAGGCTCTCATACCCTACGAGCAGTACTTC. Translating gives CASSLSGQALIPYEQYF.

The chain is built from TRBV10-1 and TRBJ2-1; 7 bases match TRBD1. The CDR3 extends over 16 amino acids. CDR1 and CDR2 from the germline V gene are WNHNN and SYGVQD (reference sequence). With V trimmed by 3 bases and J by 5 bases, 10 bases remained unmatched. The CDR3 loop reads CASSDQGQYLNNEQFF. CDR3 DNA sequence: TGCGCCAGCAGTGACCAGGGACAGTACCTAAACAATGAGCAGTTCTTC.

This chain connects TRBV15 to TRBJ2-7; maybe TRBD2 (6 bases). The V gene lost 5 bases and the J gene lost 5 bases, with 16 bases spanning the gap. This CDR3 comprises 14 residues. The germline CDR1 and CDR2 sequences are LNHNV and YYDKDF (reference sequence). The CDR3 loop reads CATSSRRGVNEQYF. As DNA, the CDR3 is TGTGCCACCAGCTCCCGGAGGGGTGTCAACGAGCAGTACTTC.

This clone was detected once. The rearrangement uses TRBV7-2 and TRBJ1-4; possible D gene TRBD1, 5 bases. Germline CDR1 is SGHTA and CDR2 is FQGNSA. Between the trimmed V and J ends, which lost 3 bases and 8 bases, there was a span of 10 bases. The CDR3 sequence is 13 residues long. The CDR3 region is CASSFRGGEKLFF. CDR3 DNA: TGTGCCAGCAGCTTTAGGGGCGGCGAAAAACTGTTTTTT.

The genes are TRBV29-1 and TRBJ1-1, with D perhaps TRBD1 (6 bases). CDR3 size: 14 residues. Trimming took off 7 bases at V and 1 base at J, with 16 bases between the two ends. Germline CDR1 and CDR2: SQVTM and ANQGSEA. The CDR3 spells CSAGRGGANTEAFF. CDR3 nucleotides: TGCAGCGCGGGACGTGGGGGGGCGAACACTGAAGCTTTCTTT. Together with reference TRBV29-1 and TRBJ1-1, the CDR3 gives the full variable domain: SAVISQKPSRDICQRGTSLTIQCQVDSQVTMMFWYRQQPGQSLTLIATANQGSEATYESGFVIDKFPISRPNLTFSTLTVSNMSPEDSSIYLCSAGRGGANTEAFFGQGTRLTVV.

The V call is TRBV3-1 (or the pseudogene TRBV3-2), the J call TRBJ2-7; the match to TRBD2 covers 7 bases. Looked up from germline, CDR1 is LGHDT and CDR2 is YNNKEL (reference sequence). The length of the CDR3 is 14 residues. V shed 5 bases, J shed 5 bases, and the junction held 9 bases outside the gene matches. CDR3 in DNA: TGTGCCAGCAGCGGGAGTGGACTAGTCGACGAGCAGTACTTC. As protein: CASSGSGLVDEQYF.

CDR3 amino acids: CASSSDSTVNYGYTF. In nucleotides, the CDR3 is TGCGCCAGCAGCTCCGATTCTACAGTTAACTATGGCTACACCTTC. V is TRBV5-1 and J is TRBJ1-2; D call uncertain. Trimming left V 3 bases short and J 1 base short, with 13 bases between. CDR1 is SGHRS, CDR2 YFSETQ, per germline. The CDR3 is 15 residues long.

The V call is TRBV12-3 or TRBV12-4, the J call TRBJ2-7, with a weak D call TRBD1 (6 bases). This CDR3 comprises 11 residues. V was cut by 6 bases and J by 5 bases, with 8 bases left in between. The CDR3 spells CASSQGHEQYF. The CDR3 nucleotides read TGTGCCAGCAGCCAGGGGCACGAGCAGTACTTC.

The genes are TRBV28 and TRBJ2-7; TRBD1 matches 8 bases. The V segment lost 6 bases and the J segment 4 bases; nucleotides outside the gene matches: 11. Germline-derived CDR1 and CDR2 are MDHEN and SYDVKM. The CDR3 totals 15 residues. The CDR3 spells CASSQRRTGRYEQYF. For the CDR3, the DNA is TGTGCCAGCAGCCAACGCCGGACAGGGAGATACGAGCAGTACTTC.

The V and J genes are TRBV5-8 and TRBJ2-3; no clear D. The ends were cut back, 1 base at V and 0 bases at J, with 9 bases in the middle. Per germline, CDR1 SGHTS and CDR2 YDEGEE. The CDR3 contains 15 residues. The CDR3 DNA is TGTGCCAGCAGCTTGCAACTAACTAGCACAGATACGCAGTATTTT. Its translation is CASSLQLTSTDTQYF.

The V and J genes are TRBV11-2 and TRBJ2-5; 9 bases are shared with TRBD1. The V gene's germline CDR1 is SGHAT and CDR2 FQNNGV. V dropped 5 bases and J dropped 4; count of bases not matched to a gene: 11. CDR3 length: 16 residues. The CDR3 loop reads CASSLLDRGGGETQYF. CDR3 nucleotides: TGTGCCAGCAGCCTACTGGACAGGGGAGGGGGAGAGACCCAGTACTTC.

J is TRBJ1-1 and V is TRBV12-3 or TRBV12-4, with TRBD1 matching 7 bases. The length of the CDR3 is 13 residues. The V segment lost 6 bases and the J segment 10 bases; nucleotides outside the gene matches: 11. This CDR3 is CASSPLDRVGAFF. In DNA, the CDR3 is TGTGCCAGCAGCCCCCTAGACAGGGTTGGAGCTTTCTTT.

The DNA of the CDR3 is TGCGCCAGCAGCCAAGGTGCGCTAATGAACACTGAAGCTTTCTTT. It translates to CASSQGALMNTEAFF. V usage is TRBV4-1 and J usage is TRBJ1-1; D is ambiguous. Between the trimmed V and J ends, which lost 1 base and 0 bases, there was a span of 9 bases. CDR3 length: 15 amino acids. Per the germline V gene, CDR1 is MGHRA and CDR2 is YSYEKL.

This chain links TRBV19 with TRBJ1-2; TRBD1 agrees at 9 bases. The junction had 17 bases not matched to a gene; V was cut back by 7 bases and J by 8 bases. The CDR3 consists of 16 residues. Germline V lookup: CDR1 LNHDA, CDR2 SQIVND (reference sequence). The CDR3 region has the DNA TGTGCCAGTAATGGGCCGGGACAGGGTCGGAAGAGGGGCTACACCTTC. Its translation is CASNGPGQGRKRGYTF.

The rearrangement uses TRBV4-1 and TRBJ2-4; 7 nucleotides align to TRBD2. The CDR3 covers 17 residues. In germline, CDR1 is MGHRA, CDR2 YSYEKL. The V segment lost 0 bases and the J segment 2 bases; nucleotides outside the gene matches: 7. The CDR3 sequence is CASSQEVSGLTKNIQYF. The CDR3 nucleotides are TGCGCCAGCAGCCAAGAAGTTAGCGGGTTAACCAAAAACATTCAGTACTTC.

The chain couples TRBV18 to TRBJ1-2; tentatively, D is TRBD1 (6 bases). Germline V lookup: CDR1 KGHSH, CDR2 LQKENI. Trimming took off 3 bases at V and 4 bases at J, with 21 bases between the two ends. The length of the CDR3 is 17 residues. Written as DNA, the CDR3 is TGTGCCAGCTCACCTCCGGGGGGGCGCAGATTGAGCTATGGCTACACCTTC. Protein product: CASSPPGGRRLSYGYTF.

The sample holds one count of this clone. The identical CDR3 is also encoded by other nucleotide sequences in the sample. The rearrangement uses TRBV6-5 and TRBJ2-7; 9 bases agree with TRBD1. CDR3 length equals 14 residues. Trimming at V came to 4 bases and at J to 3 bases, leaving 4 bases not matched to a gene. Germline V gene data show CDR1 as MNHEY and CDR2 as SVGAGI. The CDR3: CASSSGTGSYEQYF. As DNA, the CDR3 is TGTGCCAGCAGTTCGGGGACAGGGAGCTACGAGCAGTACTTC.

This sequence joins TRBV10-1 and TRBJ2-3; weak D call: TRBD2 (6 bases). The germline V gene encodes CDR1 WNHNN and CDR2 SYGVQD (reference sequence). V lost 5 bases and J 14 bases, leaving 14 bases between the germline ends. The CDR3 covers 11 residues. The CDR3 DNA follows: TGCGCCAGCAGTTTTAGCGGCCAGTGGTATTTT. It is translated as CASSFSGQWYF.

The chain joins TRBV9 to TRBJ2-3, with unresolved D. This CDR3 has 16 residues. The V gene's germline CDR1 is SGDLS and CDR2 YYNGEE. Trimming left V 0 bases short and J 2 bases short, with 13 bases between. The CDR3 here is CASSVGSSAPTDTQYF. The CDR3 bases are TGTGCCAGCAGCGTAGGGTCCAGCGCTCCCACAGATACGCAGTATTTT.

Only one count was recorded for this clone. The rearrangement uses TRBV28 and TRBJ2-5, with D unclear. The germline CDR1 and CDR2 sequences are MDHEN and SYDVKM. The V and J ends lost 8 bases and 4 bases respectively, with 20 bases between them. CDR3 length equals 15 residues. The chain's CDR3 is CASVYSAGFPETQYF. As DNA, the CDR3 is TGTGCCAGCGTTTATTCGGCAGGTTTCCCAGAGACCCAGTACTTC.

In its sample, this clone was seen a few times. V is TRBV20-1 and J is TRBJ1-2, with D perhaps matching TRBD1 (6 bases). This CDR3 has 11 amino acids. The ends were cut back, 4 bases at V and 3 bases at J, with 6 bases in the middle. Germline CDR1 is DFQATT and CDR2 is SNEGSKA (reference sequence). The CDR3 spells CSATGDYGYTF. CDR3 DNA sequence: TGCAGTGCTACAGGGGACTATGGCTACACCTTC.

The CDR3 protein is CASSFPGQGAYEQYF. CDR3 sequence (DNA): TGTGCCAGCAGCTTCCCCGGACAGGGGGCCTACGAGCAGTACTTC. This chain joins TRBV13 and TRBJ2-7, with 10 bases lining up with TRBD1. After removal of 3 bases from V and 2 bases from J, the junction contained 4 bases not matched to a gene. Germline assignment: CDR1 PRHDT and CDR2 FYEKMQ (reference sequence). CDR3 length equals 15 residues.

The chain links TRBV9 to TRBJ2-7, with 12 bases lining up with TRBD2. V was clipped by 4 bases and J by 6 bases; unmatched bases: 8. Germline CDR1 is SGDLS and CDR2 is YYNGEE. The CDR3 consists of 15 residues. The CDR3 DNA follows: TGTGCCAGCAGCTCCACGGGACTAGCGGGTGGCGAGCAGTACTTC. Its protein product is CASSSTGLAGGEQYF.

The chain employs TRBV6-1 and TRBJ1-6; 7 bases map to TRBD1. V was clipped by 1 base and J by 9 bases; unmatched bases: 6. CDR1 MNHNS and CDR2 SASEGT come from the germline V gene. The CDR3 sequence is 15 residues long. The DNA for the CDR3 is TGTGCCAGCAGTGAAGGACAGGGATCGATTTCACCCCTCCACTTT. This sequence encodes CASSEGQGSISPLHF.

The rearrangement links TRBV24-1 to TRBJ2-1, with D perhaps TRBD2 (5 bases). Germline-derived CDR1 and CDR2 are KGHDR and SFDVKD. V was trimmed by 11 bases and J by 0 bases, leaving 10 bases between them. This CDR3 spans 13 amino acids. CDR3 nucleotides: TGTGCCAGCTCAGCGGCCTCCTACAATGAGCAGTTCTTC. It translates to CASSAASYNEQFF.

Concerning this clone itself: The sample carries other DNA sequences with the same CDR3. The chain has TRBV19 and TRBJ2-7, with D perhaps matching TRBD2 (6 bases). Per the germline V gene, CDR1 is LNHDA and CDR2 is SQIVND (reference sequence). The germline V and J ends were trimmed by 5 bases and 2 bases, with 10 bases remaining between them. The CDR3 is made up of 13 amino acids. CDR3 nucleotides: TGTGCCAGTAGTCCCGGAGGGGCCTACGAGCAGTACTTC. It is translated as CASSPGGAYEQYF.

The V and J genes are TRBV15 and TRBJ2-6, with D unresolved. CDR3 length: 15 amino acids. Trimming cost V 1 base and J 4 bases, with 8 bases left between them. From germline, CDR1 is LNHNV and CDR2 YYDKDF (reference sequence). Here the CDR3 DNA reads TGTGCCACCAGCAGAGGAGGTGAGGGGGCCAACGTCCTGACTTTC. Translation gives CATSRGGEGANVLTF.